The clone carrying this T cell receptor beta chain came up many times. Its cognate antigen is unknown. Per sample, extraction of total RNA gave at least 5.5 micrograms in every case. The germline V gene has CDR1 MNHNS and CDR2 SASEGT. The CDR3 loop spans 13 amino acids. The ends were cut back, 5 bases at V and 2 bases at J, with 9 bases in the middle. The sample belongs to a study of blood T cells in healthy people across ages. General observations from the study: There was no known CMV status for donors, so expanded clonotype changes were possibly confounded. From one million sequenced T cells, diversity estimates were lower bounds.

The authors ran a second PCR of about 6 to 11 cycles using a sample-barcoded 5' primer and a J-beta primer mix. From each sample, at least 3 million paired-end reads containing CDR3 were obtained. TCRdb recomputed calls from the 5' RACE reads with MiXCR, one row per CDR3 protein. The table records hundreds of thousands of distinct CDR3 sequences, approximately 29% of them present only once. The receptor's source is a woman over 75 in good health. Input material: blood. The rearrangement uses TRBV6-1 and TRBJ1-1, with D uncertain. CDR3 DNA sequence: TGTGCCAGCAGTTCCGTAAGCAACACTGAAGCTTTCTTT. Translating gives CASSSVSNTEAFF.